Listed below are T cell receptor beta chains from one sample, sequenced in a study of graft-versus-host responses after intestinal transplantation. Assay: immunoSEQ multiplex PCR; the TCRdb copy retains only in-frame clones and omits some. The sample comprises tens of thousands of clones, 90% to 95% of which are singletons, and more than 0.2% rests with the top ten. Antigens of these TCRs are unknown. Sequencing was performed on unstimulated CD8+ T cells sorted from spleen or lymph node cells, taken before transplant. Source of these receptors: a human donor who was the organ donor for an intestinal transplant. The CDR3 runs from the conserved cysteine through the conserved F or W. The order of the fields is clone size, V gene, J gene, D gene, CDR3 DNA, CDR3 protein. A D gene is named only where the DNA matches it firmly. Expanded clones get a size class; other rows say once, few or many, or leave the size out.

NA	TRBV19	TRBJ1-2	NA	TGTGCCAGTAGCGGCGTGACGGGAGCTAACTATGGCTACACCTTC	CASSGVTGANYGYTF
NA	TRBV5-1	TRBJ1-1	NA	TGCGCCAGCAGCTTCCGGGGGGCCGACACTGAAGCTTTCTTT	CASSFRGADTEAFF
NA	TRBV28	TRBJ1-5	TRBD1	TGTGCCAGCAGTTTATGGGGGACAGGCGGGAATCAGCCCCAGCATTTT	CASSLWGTGGNQPQHF
NA	TRBV5-4	TRBJ2-7	TRBD2	TGTGCCAGCAGCCCCCGTGGGAGGGGCGCAACCTACGAGCAGTACTTC	CASSPRGRGATYEQYF
NA	TRBV2	TRBJ2-7	TRBD1	TGTGCCAGCAGCGATTCGACAGGGATTAACGAGCAGTACTTC	CASSDSTGINEQYF
NA	TRBV9	TRBJ1-3	NA	TGTGCCAGCAGCGTAGTGTCTAACACGGCTGGAAACACCATATATTTT	CASSVVSNTAGNTIYF
NA	TRBV7-9	TRBJ2-7	NA	TGTGCCAGCACCTATGGGGGGGGGCCAAACTACGAGCAGTACTTC	CASTYGGGPNYEQYF
NA	TRBV4-3	TRBJ2-1	TRBD2	TGCGCCAGCAGCCCCTTTAGCGGGGGGGCCGCTGAGCAGTTCTTC	CASSPFSGGAAEQFF
NA	TRBV7-2	TRBJ1-2	NA	TGTGCCAGCAGCTTAGACGTGGCAGGGGCTAACTATGGCTACACCTTC	CASSLDVAGANYGYTF
NA	TRBV9	TRBJ2-3	NA	TGTGCCAGCAGCGTAGAGGGCACAGATACGCAGTATTTT	CASSVEGTDTQYF
NA	TRBV10-2	TRBJ2-1	NA	TGCGCCAGCAGTTTGGACTACAATGAGCAGTTCTTC	CASSLDYNEQFF
NA	TRBV19	TRBJ1-1	TRBD1	TGTGCCAGTAAACCCACCGGGACAGGGCCTTCTGAAGCTTTCTTT	CASKPTGTGPSEAFF
NA	TRBV2	TRBJ1-1	NA	TGTGCCAGCATGGCAGGATACACTGAAGCTTTCTTT	CASMAGYTEAFF
NA	TRBV2	TRBJ2-1	TRBD1	TGTGCCAGCACTGGACAGGAGAGCTTGTCCTACAATGAGCAGTTCTTC	CASTGQESLSYNEQFF
NA	TRBV10-2	TRBJ2-1	NA	TGCGCCAGCAGTGACGGGTTAAACTACAATGAGCAGTTCTTC	CASSDGLNYNEQFF
NA	TRBV5-8	TRBJ2-3	NA	TGTGCCAGCAGCTTGGGTGGGCGGTCCGTCTCTAGCACAGATACGCAGTATTTT	CASSLGGRSVSSTDTQYF
NA	TRBV4-2	TRBJ2-1	NA	TGTGCCAGCAGCCTAACCGGGACTGGCTCGTACAATGAGCAGTTCTTC	CASSLTGTGSYNEQFF
NA	TRBV15	TRBJ2-3	NA	TGTGCCACCGGCCGGGCTTCCCGTACAGATACGCAGTATTTT	CATGRASRTDTQYF
NA	TRBV23-1	TRBJ1-1	TRBD1	TGCGCCAGCAGTGGACAGGGATCGGACACTGAAGCTTTCTTT	CASSGQGSDTEAFF
NA	TRBV4-3	TRBJ1-1	TRBD1	TGCGCCAGCAGCCAAGATAGGACAGGGGTGTTAACTGAAGCTTTCTTT	CASSQDRTGVLTEAFF
NA	TRBV5-6	TRBJ1-2	NA	TGTGCCAGCAGCTTGGAAGCGGGGACGGGCTACACCTTC	CASSLEAGTGYTF
once	TRBV30	TRBJ2-2	NA	TGTGCCTGGGGTTTAGGGGACGGAGCCTGGGGGGAGCTGTTTTTT	CAWGLGDGAWGELFF
NA	TRBV4-1	TRBJ1-6	NA	TGCGCCAGCAGCCAAATCGACAGCCACAGGCGAAATTCACCCCTCCACTTT	CASSQIDSHRRNSPLHF
NA	TRBV27	TRBJ2-2	NA	TGTGCCAGCAGTGGAGGGACCGGGGAGCTGTTTTTT	CASSGGTGELFF
NA	TRBV27	TRBJ2-7	TRBD1	TGTGCCAGCAGTCCAGGGACAGGGTCGGGGTCCAGGGACCTCTACGAGCAGTACTTC	CASSPGTGSGSRDLYEQYF
NA	TRBV9	TRBJ2-7	TRBD2	TGTGCCAGCAGCGTCACTAGCGGCGCCTTCTACGAGCAGTACTTC	CASSVTSGAFYEQYF
NA	TRBV6-5	TRBJ1-2	NA	TGTGCCAGCAGTTACGGTCCGGGATATTCATGGGATGGCTACACCTTC	CASSYGPGYSWDGYTF
once	TRBV2	TRBJ2-7	TRBD1	TGTGCCAGCAGGGACAGGGTCTACGAGCAGTACTTC	CASRDRVYEQYF
NA	TRBV10-1	TRBJ1-1	TRBD1	TGCGCCAGCAGGTCCACAGGGGACACTGAAGCTTTCTTT	CASRSTGDTEAFF
NA	TRBV4-1	TRBJ2-7	NA	TGCGCCAGCAGCCAAGGGCAGGGAGTATCCTACGAGCAGTACTTC	CASSQGQGVSYEQYF
NA	TRBV27	TRBJ2-7	NA	TGTGCCAGCAGTTTCCGAGGAGGTATGGGGGCCGAGTACGAGCAGTACTTC	CASSFRGGMGAEYEQYF
NA	TRBV7-9	TRBJ2-3	TRBD2	TGTGCCAGCAGCCCCGCTCTAGCGGGGTTAACAGATACGCAGTATTTT	CASSPALAGLTDTQYF
NA	TRBV9	TRBJ2-1	NA	TGTGCCAGCAGCGTCGAGTCCCTGAACAATGAGCAGTTCTTC	CASSVESLNNEQFF
NA	TRBV4-3	TRBJ2-2	TRBD2	TGCGCCAGCAGCCAAGATTGGAGGGGAGGGTCCGGGGAGCTGTTTTTT	CASSQDWRGGSGELFF